These T cell receptor beta chains were read from a single sample in a study of control samples from healthy donors and cancer patients. Measured with immunoSEQ multiplex PCR; TCRdb has only the in-frame clones, and not every one. The repertoire holds about 150,000 clones, with more than 85% as singletons. The material sequenced was blood. The receptor set was obtained from a man aged 45 to 65 in good health. Both conserved end residues are trimmed from each CDR3.

j_gene	v_gene	CDR3aa
TRBJ1-5	TRBV24-1	ATSGRGGQPQH
TRBJ2-5	TRBV5-6	ASSYRLRGPETQY
TRBJ2-2	TRBV10-1	ASSMGTATGELF
TRBJ2-2	TRBV4-1	ASSPRAGLAGEVNTGELF
TRBJ1-6	TRBV27	ASSLVHRENSPLH
TRBJ2-1	TRBV11-2	ASSLRADPYNEQF
TRBJ1-1	TRBV24-1	ATRPGQGAPRDTEAF
TRBJ1-1	TRBV27	ASSLAQGMGTEAF
TRBJ2-1	TRBV4-2	ASSQGGLSYNEQF
TRBJ2-7	TRBV20-1	SASPRTRTYEQY
TRBJ2-7	TRBV7-2	ASSLDPGTGKYEQY
TRBJ2-6	TRBV24-1	ATGTSGTFSGANVLT
TRBJ2-3	TRBV11-3	ASSSGLAGGTDTQY